This T cell receptor (beta chain) was captured in a study of T cells after yellow fever vaccination. Broader study findings: The study found a weaker secondary response that peaked faster, day 5 versus 15. The booster response re-showed most primary clones: around 96% CD4, over 80% CD8.

This clonotype has at least ten counts. Its antigen is undetermined. TCRdb reprocessed the 5' RACE reads via MiXCR and lists one record per CDR3 protein. The sample records some 100,000 distinct CDR3 sequences, roughly 7.2% being singletons. The CDR3 extends over 12 amino acids. From germline, CDR1 is KGHSH and CDR2 LQKENI. The V segment lost 3 bases and the J segment 5 bases; nucleotides outside the gene matches: 1. The sequences come from CD4+ T cells sorted from PBMCs, collected roughly 47 days after the first yellow fever vaccination. The V call is TRBV18, the J call TRBJ2-7; 7 nucleotides line up with TRBD1. The TCR comes from a man between 18 and 29 years old who received the YFV17D yellow fever vaccine. In nucleotides, the CDR3 is TGTGCCAGCTCACCTACAGGGGACGAGCAGTACGTC. Translation: CASSPTGDEQYV.